This TCR beta chain was found in a study of shared clonotypes between healthy human individuals. Germline CDR1 SEHNR, CDR2 FQNEAQ (reference sequence). V lost 2 bases, J lost 5 bases, and 18 bases lay in between. CDR3 length equals 17 residues. Libraries were prepared by immunoSEQ multiplex PCR; TCRdb keeps only in-frame clonotypes and omits some of them. The table has roughly 1,500,000 clones, around 98.5% seen once; the top ten hold 0.36%. The sequenced material came from naive CD4+ T cells sorted from blood. Subset noted: CD45RA+ positively selected. The origin of this receptor is a man aged 25-45 years in good health. The rearrangement joins TRBV7-9 to TRBJ2-2; D is possibly TRBD1 or TRBD2 (5 bases each). CDR3 in amino acids: CASSLSGDGKGTGELFF. For the CDR3, the DNA is TGTGCCAGCAGCTTAAGTGGGGACGGGAAAGGGACCGGGGAGCTGTTTTTT.